These 17 T cell receptor beta chains originate from one sample sequenced in a study of blood T cell repertoires in COVID-19. Repertoires were generated with immunoSEQ multiplex PCR, while TCRdb's copy carries only in-frame clones and drops some. Of roughly 120,000 clones listed, roughly 90% were seen once; the top ten hold around 2%. The sequenced sample was peripheral blood. The receptors were gathered from a man in his fifties with COVID-19, enrolled during active disease.

This clone was detected only once. The rearrangement uses TRBV9 and TRBJ2-1; 9 bases map to TRBD2. The CDR3 sequence is 15 residues long. The junction had 3 bases not matched to a gene; V was cut back by 2 bases and J by 3 bases. The germline V gene encodes CDR1 SGDLS and CDR2 YYNGEE. CDR3 in amino acids: CASSVSGSNYNEQFF. As DNA, the CDR3 is TGTGCCAGCAGCGTTAGCGGGAGTAACTACAATGAGCAGTTCTTC.

The chain links TRBV19 to TRBJ1-5; TRBD1 aligns across 7 bases. The germline CDR1 and CDR2 sequences are LNHDA and SQIVND (reference sequence). The CDR3 length is 16 residues. J was trimmed by 1 base and V by 5 bases; bases with no gene match: 8. CDR3 DNA sequence: TGTGCCAGTAGTCCACGGGAGGGGGCGAGCAATCAGCCCCAGCATTTT. This encodes CASSPREGASNQPQHF. The whole variable domain, filled in from reference TRBV19 and TRBJ1-5, reads DGGITQSPKYLFRKEGQNVTLSCEQNLNHDAMYWYRQDPGQGLRLIYYSQIVNDFQKGDIAEGYSVSREKKESFPLTVTSAQKNPTAFYLCASSPREGASNQPQHFGDGTRLSIL.

The chain employs TRBV5-1 and TRBJ2-2; TRBD2 matches at 7 bases. CDR1 is SGHRS, CDR2 YFSETQ, per germline. This CDR3 is 16 amino acids long. V gave up 3 bases and J gave up 1 base; unmatched junction bases: 6. CDR3 loop: CASSWGSSGNTGELFF. In DNA form, the CDR3 reads TGCGCCAGCAGCTGGGGGTCTAGCGGGAACACCGGGGAGCTGTTTTTT.

This sequence joins TRBV4-3 and TRBJ2-3, with D perhaps matching TRBD2 (5 bases). Germline lookup yields CDR1 LGHNA and CDR2 YSLEER. Trimming removed 0 bases from V and 1 base from J, with 8 bases in between. The CDR3 loop spans 15 amino acids. In DNA, the CDR3 is TGCGCCAGCAGCCAAGATGCAGCGGGCACAGATACGCAGTATTTT. The encoded protein is CASSQDAAGTDTQYF.

The chain couples TRBV3-1 (or the pseudogene TRBV3-2) to TRBJ2-7, with D tentatively TRBD2 (6 bases). Trimming removed 4 bases from V and 6 bases from J, with 7 bases in between. The CDR3 spans 11 residues. Germline V CDR1 and CDR2: LGHDT, YNNKEL (reference sequence). The CDR3 spells CASSLGGEQYF. The CDR3 bases are TGTGCCAGCAGCCTCGGGGGCGAGCAGTACTTC.

Only one count was recorded for this clone. V and J are TRBV7-9 and TRBJ2-5; D gene uncertain. V was shortened by 2 bases and J by 5 bases, with 9 bases between the two germline ends. Germline CDR1 SEHNR, CDR2 FQNEAQ (reference sequence). CDR3 length: 13 amino acids. The CDR3 nucleotides read TGTGCCAGCAGCTTATCCGGGTCGGAGACCCAGTACTTC. Its translation: CASSLSGSETQYF.

The V and J genes are TRBV28 and TRBJ2-7; a weak D match, TRBD2 (5 bases). V gave up 1 base and J gave up 0 bases, with 10 bases separating them. Germline values: CDR1 MDHEN, CDR2 SYDVKM. CDR3 length: 15 amino acids. The CDR3 DNA reads TGTGCCAGCAGTTTATCTGGACTTCTCTCCTACGAGCAGTACTTC. Encoded protein: CASSLSGLLSYEQYF.

V usage is TRBV13 and J usage is TRBJ2-7, with 7 bases fitting TRBD2. After removal of 0 bases from V and 4 bases from J, the junction contained 0 bases not matched to a gene. CDR1 PRHDT and CDR2 FYEKMQ come from the germline V gene (reference sequence). The CDR3 has 13 residues. The DNA of the CDR3 is TGTGCCAGCAGCTTAGGCGGGAGGTACGAGCAGTACTTC. Its translation: CASSLGGRYEQYF. The full variable domain, in which reference TRBV13 and TRBJ2-7 provide the parts outside the CDR3, is AAGVIQSPRHLIKEKRETATLKCYPIPRHDTVYWYQQGPGQDPQFLISFYEKMQSDKGSIPDRFSAQQFSDYHSELNMSSLELGDSALYFCASSLGGRYEQYFGPGTRLTVT.

The chain recombines TRBV5-4 with TRBJ2-6, with 7 bases aligning to TRBD1. From germline, CDR1 is SGHNT and CDR2 YYREEE (reference sequence). The V gene end was trimmed by 5 bases and the J gene end by 4 bases; junction bases not matched to a gene: 6. This CDR3 comprises 15 residues. The CDR3 reads CASSRDRAGANVLTF. CDR3 bases: TGTGCCAGCAGTCGCGACAGGGCGGGGGCCAACGTCCTGACTTTC.

The chain combines TRBV4-3 with TRBJ2-7; 11 nucleotides line up with TRBD2. The length of the CDR3 is 20 residues. The V segment lost 1 base and the J segment 0 bases; nucleotides outside the gene matches: 14. CDR1 LGHNA and CDR2 YSLEER come from the germline V gene. The CDR3, as DNA: TGCGCCAGCAGCCAAGCTTCACCGGGACTAGCGGCGAATCCCTCCTACGAGCAGTACTTC. As protein: CASSQASPGLAANPSYEQYF.

This clone has more than one count but fewer than ten. The genes are TRBV9 and TRBJ1-1; 7 nucleotides match TRBD1. CDR1 SGDLS and CDR2 YYNGEE come from the germline V gene. V lost 3 bases to trimming and J lost 2 bases; unmatched junction nucleotides: 7. The CDR3 length is 15 residues. The CDR3: CASSATGQPNTEAFF. The CDR3 nucleotides read TGTGCCAGCAGCGCAACGGGACAGCCCAACACTGAAGCTTTCTTT.

The gene calls are TRBV6-6 and TRBJ2-1; D may be TRBD2 (6 bases). The ends were cut back, 6 bases at V and 4 bases at J, with 13 bases in the middle. Per germline, CDR1 MNHNY and CDR2 SVGAGI (reference sequence). This CDR3 is 14 amino acids long. CDR3 region: CASSSRELYNEQFF. The DNA of the CDR3 is TGTGCCAGCAGCTCCCGGGAGCTTTACAATGAGCAGTTCTTC.

The chain uses TRBV5-1 and TRBJ2-7; 13 positions agree with TRBD2. The V gene end was trimmed by 4 bases and the J gene end by 3 bases; junction bases not matched to a gene: 13. Germline V gene data show CDR1 as SGHRS and CDR2 as YFSETQ. The CDR3 length is 18 residues. This chain's CDR3 is CASSADSLLAGGVYEQYF. The CDR3, as DNA: TGCGCCAGCAGCGCGGACTCACTACTAGCGGGAGGGGTCTACGAGCAGTACTTC.

The chain uses TRBV7-9 and TRBJ2-3; perhaps TRBD2 as D (6 bases). This CDR3 has 14 residues. Trimming removed 5 bases at V and 5 bases at J, with 14 bases between. CDR1 and CDR2 (germline): SEHNR, FQNEAQ (reference sequence). CDR3 loop: CASSPPGEGDTQYF. CDR3 bases: TGTGCCAGCAGCCCTCCGGGGGAAGGAGATACGCAGTATTTT.

V and J are TRBV10-3 and TRBJ2-3; TRBD1 aligns across 7 bases. This CDR3 region has 12 residues. Germline lookup yields CDR1 ENHRY and CDR2 SYGVKD. With 3 bases clipped from V and 6 bases from J, the junction kept 0 bases outside the gene matches. In DNA form, the CDR3 reads TGTGCCATCAGTGACAGGGGGGATACGCAGTATTTT. Translated: CAISDRGDTQYF.

J is TRBJ2-3 and V is TRBV28; 9 bases map to TRBD2. The trim removed 2 bases at V and 4 bases at J, leaving 7 bases unmatched. The germline V gene has CDR1 MDHEN and CDR2 SYDVKM. The CDR3 totals 16 residues. CDR3: CASSLIAGATPDTQYF. CDR3 sequence (DNA): TGTGCCAGCAGTTTAATAGCGGGAGCTACTCCAGATACGCAGTATTTT.

V usage is TRBV30 and J usage is TRBJ1-2; D not resolved. Germline V CDR1 and CDR2: GTSNPN, SVGIG (reference sequence). The V and J ends lost 0 bases and 8 bases respectively, with 19 bases between them. The CDR3 runs to 15 residues. The CDR3 loop reads CAWSVQPPRRRGYTF. Here the CDR3 DNA reads TGTGCCTGGAGTGTTCAACCCCCTCGCAGGCGAGGCTACACCTTC. The entire variable domain, with the rest obtained from reference TRBV30 and TRBJ1-2, is as follows: SQTIHQWPATLVQPVGSPLSLECTVEGTSNPNLYWYRQAAGRGLQLLFYSVGIGQISSEVPQNLSASRPQDRQFILSSKKLLLSDSGFYLCAWSVQPPRRRGYTFGSGTRLTVV.